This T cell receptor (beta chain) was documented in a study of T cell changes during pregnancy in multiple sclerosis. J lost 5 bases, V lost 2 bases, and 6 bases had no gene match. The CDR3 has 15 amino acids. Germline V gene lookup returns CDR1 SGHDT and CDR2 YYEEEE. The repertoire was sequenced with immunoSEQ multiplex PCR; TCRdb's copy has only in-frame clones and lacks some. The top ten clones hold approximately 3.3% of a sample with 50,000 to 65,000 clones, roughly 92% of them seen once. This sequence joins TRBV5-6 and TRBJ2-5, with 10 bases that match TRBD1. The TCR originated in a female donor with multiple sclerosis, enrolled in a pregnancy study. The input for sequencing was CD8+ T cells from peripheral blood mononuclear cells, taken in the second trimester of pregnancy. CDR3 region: CASSFGTGVGETQYF. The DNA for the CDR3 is TGTGCCAGCAGCTTCGGGACAGGGGTTGGGGAGACCCAGTACTTC.